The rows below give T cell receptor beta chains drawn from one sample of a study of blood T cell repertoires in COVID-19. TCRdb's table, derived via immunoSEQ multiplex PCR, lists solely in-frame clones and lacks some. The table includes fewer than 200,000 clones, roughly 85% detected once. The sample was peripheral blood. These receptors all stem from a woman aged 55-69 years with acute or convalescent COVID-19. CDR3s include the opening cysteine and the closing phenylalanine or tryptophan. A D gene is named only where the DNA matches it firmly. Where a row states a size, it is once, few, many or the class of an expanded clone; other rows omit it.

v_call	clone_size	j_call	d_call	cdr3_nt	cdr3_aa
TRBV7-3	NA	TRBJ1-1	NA	TGTGCCAGCAGTTTAACGCGGGACGCTAACACTGAAGCTTTCTTT	CASSLTRDANTEAFF
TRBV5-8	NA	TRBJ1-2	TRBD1	TGTGCCAGCAGCTTGGGACTCACAGGGGAGCTCTACACCTTC	CASSLGLTGELYTF
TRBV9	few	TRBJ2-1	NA	TGTGCCAGCAGCGTAGCTAGCCGATACAATGAGCAGTTCTTC	CASSVASRYNEQFF
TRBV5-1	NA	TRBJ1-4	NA	TGCGCCAGCAGCTTGCCGGGGGTGAACGAAAAACTGTTTTTT	CASSLPGVNEKLFF
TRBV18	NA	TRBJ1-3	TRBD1	TGTGCCAGCTCAACTCGACAGGGGAGGGCTGGAAACACCATATATTTT	CASSTRQGRAGNTIYF
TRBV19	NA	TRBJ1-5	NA	TGTGCCAGTAGCGGGCGGCAGGGCTTGAATCAGCCCCAGCATTTT	CASSGRQGLNQPQHF
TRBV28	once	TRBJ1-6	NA	TGTGCCAGCATGGGGGGAAGCTCCTATAATTCACCCCTCCACTTT	CASMGGSSYNSPLHF
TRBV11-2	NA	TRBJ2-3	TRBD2	TGTGCCAGCAGCTGGACTAGCGGTAGCACAGATACGCAGTATTTT	CASSWTSGSTDTQYF
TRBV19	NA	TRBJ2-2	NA	TGTGCCAGTAGTCCAACGACCCGGGGGGCGACCGGGGAGCTGTTTTTT	CASSPTTRGATGELFF
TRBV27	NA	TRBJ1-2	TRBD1	TGTGCCAGCAGTCCCCAGGGGGCACGTTTGGGTGGCTACACCTTC	CASSPQGARLGGYTF
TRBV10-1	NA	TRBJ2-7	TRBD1	TGCGCCAGCAGTGCCCGGAAGGGACAGGGGGCTGGGGAGCAGTACTTC	CASSARKGQGAGEQYF
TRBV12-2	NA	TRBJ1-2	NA	TGTGCAAGTCGCTTAGCGGATCGGAACGACAACCTCTATGGCTACACCTTC	CASRLADRNDNLYGYTF
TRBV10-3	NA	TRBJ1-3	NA	TGTGCCATCAGTGGAACAGGGCTTGCCGGAAACACCATATATTTT	CAISGTGLAGNTIYF
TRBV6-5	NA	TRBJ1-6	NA	TGTGCCAGCGCGGGGGGCTTTGGGGTTAATTCACCCCTCCACTTT	CASAGGFGVNSPLHF
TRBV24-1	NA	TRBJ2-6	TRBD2	TGTGCCACCAGTGCCGGGCTGGGGAGGGGCCAGGGTCCCTCTGGGGCCAACGTCCTGACTTTC	CATSAGLGRGQGPSGANVLTF
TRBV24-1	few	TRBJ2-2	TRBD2	TGTGCCACCAGCCGATCGTTAGCGGGAGAAAGGAAAACCGGGGAGCTGTTTTTT	CATSRSLAGERKTGELFF
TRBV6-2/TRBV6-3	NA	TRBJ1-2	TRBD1	TGTGCCAGCAGTTATTCCTCGGGGACAGTTCTCTATGGCTACACCTTC	CASSYSSGTVLYGYTF
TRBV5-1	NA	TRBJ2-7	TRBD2	TGCGCCAGCAGCCGTCTAGCGGGCACCTACGAGCAGTACTTC	CASSRLAGTYEQYF